This entry features one T cell receptor (beta chain) sequence. These data are taken from a study of technical replicates of blood from a few donors. V lost 2 bases and J lost 3, with 3 bases in between. The germline V gene encodes CDR1 KGHSH and CDR2 LQKENI. This CDR3 has 12 amino acids. TCRdb keeps only in-frame clones here, not all; method: immunoSEQ multiplex PCR. The sample has some 56,000 clones; approximately 92% are singletons. Sequencing was carried out using PBMCs. The J gene is TRBJ2-3, the V gene TRBV18; D is uncertain. This receptor was obtained from a human donor in good health. Some clones in this sample may be carry-over from other donors' samples. CDR3 nucleotides: TGTGCCAGCTCACCATCGACAGATACGCAGTATTTT. Its translation: CASSPSTDTQYF.